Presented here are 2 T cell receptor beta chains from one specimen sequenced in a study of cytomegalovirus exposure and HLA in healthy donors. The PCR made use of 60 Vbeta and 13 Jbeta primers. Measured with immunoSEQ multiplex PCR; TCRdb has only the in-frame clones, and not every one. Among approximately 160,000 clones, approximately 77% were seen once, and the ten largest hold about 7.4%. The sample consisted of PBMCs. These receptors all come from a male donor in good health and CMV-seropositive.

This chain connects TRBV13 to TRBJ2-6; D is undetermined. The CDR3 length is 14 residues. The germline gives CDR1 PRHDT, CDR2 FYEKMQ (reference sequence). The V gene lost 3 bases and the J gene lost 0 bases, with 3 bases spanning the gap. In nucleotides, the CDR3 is TGTGCCAGCAGCTTCTACTCTGGGGCCAACGTCCTGACTTTC. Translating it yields CASSFYSGANVLTF.

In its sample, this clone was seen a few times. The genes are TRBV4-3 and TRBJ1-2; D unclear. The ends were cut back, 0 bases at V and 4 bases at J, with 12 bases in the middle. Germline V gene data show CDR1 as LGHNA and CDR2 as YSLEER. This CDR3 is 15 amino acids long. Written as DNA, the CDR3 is TGCGCCAGCAGCCAAGACCCTGGAAGCGCCTATGGCTACACCTTC. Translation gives CASSQDPGSAYGYTF.